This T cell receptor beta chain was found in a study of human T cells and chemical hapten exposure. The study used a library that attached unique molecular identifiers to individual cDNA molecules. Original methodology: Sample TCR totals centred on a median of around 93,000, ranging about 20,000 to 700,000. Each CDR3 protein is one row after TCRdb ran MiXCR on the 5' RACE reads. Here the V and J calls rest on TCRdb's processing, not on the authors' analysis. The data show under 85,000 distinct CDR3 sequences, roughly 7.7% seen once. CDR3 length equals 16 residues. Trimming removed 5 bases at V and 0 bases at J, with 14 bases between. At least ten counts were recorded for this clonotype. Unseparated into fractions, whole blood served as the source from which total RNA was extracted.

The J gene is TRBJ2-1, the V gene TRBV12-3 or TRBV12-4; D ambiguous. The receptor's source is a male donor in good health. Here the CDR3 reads CASSPGKASSYNEQFF. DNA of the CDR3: TGTGCCAGCAGTCCTGGTAAGGCAAGCTCCTACAATGAGCAGTTCTTC.